These T cell receptor beta chains were read from a single sample in a study of CD8+ T cells in alopecia areata. Sequenced by immunoSEQ multiplex PCR; TCRdb stores in-frame clones only, minus some. The sample holds 100,000 to 150,000 clones; approximately 57% are singletons and the top ten take more than 5%. The sample was CD4+ T cells sorted from blood, taken at week 4, from a patient treated with tofacitinib. The receptors were sampled from a human donor with alopecia areata. CDR3s include the opening cysteine and the closing phenylalanine or tryptophan. The D gene is left open where the match is weak. Clone sizes are given selectively: once, few, many, or a class where the clone is expanded.

TRBJ2-7	TRBV5-1	TRBD2	NA	CASSSLGLAGGPGHEQYF	TGCGCCAGCAGCTCTCTGGGACTAGCGGGAGGGCCTGGCCACGAGCAGTACTTC
TRBJ2-1	TRBV4-1	NA	few	CASSRGEAVLSEQFF	TGCGCCAGCAGCCGGGGGGAGGCAGTCCTTAGTGAGCAGTTCTTC
TRBJ2-3	TRBV29-1	TRBD2	NA	CSVGAGGLTDTQYF	TGCAGCGTTGGAGCGGGGGGCCTCACAGATACGCAGTATTTT
TRBJ1-1	TRBV27	NA	once	CASSSQGLNTEAFF	TGTGCCAGCAGTTCACAGGGTTTGAACACTGAAGCTTTCTTT
TRBJ2-5	TRBV30	NA	NA	CAWTQGGETQYF	TGTGCCTGGACACAGGGAGGGGAGACCCAGTACTTC
TRBJ2-7	TRBV7-2	TRBD1	NA	CASSSSDRVVYEQYF	TGTGCCAGCAGCTCCTCCGACAGGGTTGTGTATGAGCAGTACTTC
TRBJ2-3	TRBV5-1	NA	few	CASSLAATGTQYF	TGCGCCAGCAGCTTGGCGGCTACCGGTACGCAGTATTTT
TRBJ2-3	TRBV5-6	TRBD2	NA	CASSATSGGTTDTQYF	TGTGCCAGCAGCGCGACTAGCGGGGGTACCACAGATACGCAGTATTTT
TRBJ1-1	TRBV5-1	NA	NA	CASILDGVNTEAFF	TGCGCCAGCATCCTTGACGGAGTGAACACTGAAGCTTTCTTT
TRBJ1-1	TRBV18	NA	NA	CASSPPGEAYTEAFF	TGTGCCAGCTCACCACCGGGGGAAGCTTACACTGAAGCTTTCTTT
TRBJ2-2	TRBV6-6	TRBD1	NA	CASSHRDRFAGELFF	TGTGCCAGCAGCCACCGGGACAGGTTCGCCGGGGAGCTGTTTTTT
TRBJ2-3	TRBV5-1	TRBD2	NA	CASRLTSGGQDTQYF	TGCGCCAGCAGATTGACTAGCGGGGGACAAGATACGCAGTATTTT
TRBJ1-2	TRBV7-9	NA	few	CASSFLRVEGYTF	TGTGCCAGCAGCTTTCTCAGGGTTGAGGGCTACACCTTC
TRBJ2-7	TRBV19	TRBD2	NA	CASSINPGGNYVQYF	TGTGCCAGTAGTATTAACCCGGGAGGGAACTACGTGCAGTACTTC
TRBJ2-3	TRBV4-1	TRBD2	few	CASSQDYPGRAEDTQYF	TGCGCCAGCAGCCAAGATTACCCGGGGAGGGCCGAAGATACGCAGTATTTT
TRBJ1-4	TRBV6-6	NA	few	CASRQTLQGYNEKLFF	TGTGCCAGCAGGCAAACATTACAGGGTTATAATGAAAAACTGTTTTTT